This note documents a single T cell receptor beta chain sequence. Its antigen is not known. The CDR3 extends over 15 amino acids. V was clipped by 5 bases and J by 6 bases; unmatched bases: 11. The germline gives CDR1 SGHDT, CDR2 YYEEEE. 60 Vbeta and 13 Jbeta primers were used in PCR. Generated by immunoSEQ multiplex PCR, the TCRdb table keeps only in-frame clones and is missing some. Among 65,000 to 85,000 clones listed, 78% were seen once. The data originate from a study of cytomegalovirus exposure and HLA in healthy donors. Study outcomes and limitations: As confirmed in vitro, three CMV-associated chains were specific for CMV antigens.

All donors participated as healthy donors of bone marrow. This chain links TRBV5-6 with TRBJ1-2; the match to TRBD1 covers 9 bases. Sequenced material: PBMCs. This clonotype originated in a woman aged 40 to 50 in good health and CMV-seropositive. The CDR3 sequence: CASRSTLTGGHGYTF. The CDR3 DNA reads as TGTGCCAGCAGGTCTACTCTTACAGGGGGCCATGGCTACACCTTC.